This entry lists 20 T cell receptor beta chains sequenced from one sample in a study of early T cells in non-severe SARS-CoV-2 infection. Each CDR3 protein is one row after TCRdb ran MiXCR on the 5' RACE reads. The sample has more than 80,000 distinct CDR3 sequences, approximately 15% seen once; the top ten hold roughly 1.3%. The specimen was whole blood. These receptors were collected from an adult who was a healthcare worker with PCR-confirmed SARS-CoV-2 infection or an uninfected control (not recorded which).

The sample holds a few counts of this clonotype. J is TRBJ2-3 and V is TRBV5-1, with 7 bases fitting TRBD1. The germline gives CDR1 SGHRS, CDR2 YFSETQ. Trimming cost V 4 bases and J 0 bases; bases outside gene matches: 8. This CDR3 contains 16 residues. CDR3 residues: CASSLLGQTSTDTQYF. CDR3 nucleotides: TGCGCCAGCAGCCTACTGGGACAGACTAGCACAGATACGCAGTATTTT.

This clonotype was seen at least ten times. V usage is TRBV6-2 or TRBV6-3 and J usage is TRBJ2-3, with D possibly being TRBD1 or TRBD2 (5 bases each). V was pared by 6 bases and J by 2 bases, with 18 bases between. Germline V gene lookup returns CDR1 MNHEY and CDR2 SVGEGT. The CDR3 is 16 amino acids. The CDR3 sequence: CASRYPMQGPTDTQYF. The CDR3 DNA sequence: TGTGCCAGCAGATACCCGATGCAGGGACCCACAGATACGCAGTATTTT.

The chain is built from TRBV6-2 or TRBV6-3 and TRBJ2-7, with D perhaps TRBD2 (6 bases). Germline-derived CDR1 and CDR2 are MNHEY and SVGEGT. V was clipped by 0 bases and J by 3 bases, with 18 bases between them. The CDR3 length is 17 residues. CDR3 coding DNA: TGTGCCAGCAGTTACTCGACCAATGCGCGGGACGGCTACGAGCAGTACTTC. Its translation: CASSYSTNARDGYEQYF.

This clonotype was seen more than once but under ten times. The J gene is TRBJ2-5, the V gene TRBV9; TRBD2 might be the D (5 bases). V was clipped by 4 bases and J by 5 bases, with 18 bases between them. The germline V gene encodes CDR1 SGDLS and CDR2 YYNGEE. The CDR3 consists of 15 residues. The CDR3 DNA reads as TGTGCCAGCAGCCCTCCCCACGGGGTTTGGGAGACCCAGTACTTC. It translates to CASSPPHGVWETQYF.

The CDR3 sequence: CASQSFYPYNEQFF. In nucleotides, the CDR3 is TGTGCCAGCCAAAGTTTCTACCCCTACAATGAGCAGTTCTTC. The rearrangement uses TRBV27 and TRBJ2-1; no firm D call. Between the trimmed V and J ends, which lost 8 bases and 2 bases, there was a span of 13 bases. CDR1 and CDR2 (germline): MNHEY, SMNVEV (reference sequence). The CDR3 spans 14 residues.

The rearrangement links TRBV20-1 to TRBJ1-2; D is undetermined. In germline, CDR1 is DFQATT, CDR2 SNEGSKA (reference sequence). Trimming pared 0 bases from V and 8 bases from J, leaving 10 bases between. The CDR3 is 12 residues long. CDR3 amino acids: CSAREPSGGYTF. CDR3 coding DNA: TGCAGTGCTAGAGAACCCTCCGGCGGCTACACCTTC.

This clonotype showed up just a few times. The gene calls are TRBV9 and TRBJ2-2; D call uncertain. The germline V and J ends were trimmed by 3 bases and 1 base, with 4 bases remaining between them. CDR1 SGDLS and CDR2 YYNGEE come from the germline V gene. This CDR3 comprises 13 residues. The CDR3 coding sequence is TGTGCCAGCAGCGACAGGAACACCGGGGAGCTGTTTTTT. Its protein is CASSDRNTGELFF.

V usage is TRBV27 and J usage is TRBJ2-5; 7 nucleotides match TRBD1. Germline V gives CDR1 MNHEY, CDR2 SMNVEV (reference sequence). The junction had 7 bases not matched to a gene; V was cut back by 5 bases and J by 7 bases. The CDR3 is 13 amino acids. The CDR3 sequence: CASSPGGLGTQYF. Here the CDR3 DNA reads TGTGCCAGCAGTCCAGGGGGTCTTGGGACCCAGTACTTC.

The gene calls are TRBV28 and TRBJ1-5; no clear D gene. The germline V gene encodes CDR1 MDHEN and CDR2 SYDVKM. The CDR3 covers 16 residues. Deletions cut 0 bases from V and 0 bases from J, with 9 bases between. The chain's CDR3 is CASSLWGRNSNQPQHF. As DNA, the CDR3 is TGTGCCAGCAGTTTATGGGGAAGGAATAGCAATCAGCCCCAGCATTTT.

This clonotype was found a few times. The chain couples TRBV7-9 to TRBJ1-1; 7 nucleotides line up with TRBD1. CDR1 and CDR2 from the germline V gene are SEHNR and FQNEAQ (reference sequence). Germline trimming cut 4 bases from V and 4 bases from J; bases unmatched to any gene: 9. CDR3 length: 15 amino acids. The CDR3 loop is CASSSARQGSTEAFF. The CDR3 DNA follows: TGTGCCAGCAGCTCAGCCCGACAGGGAAGCACTGAAGCTTTCTTT.

The rearrangement links TRBV20-1 to TRBJ2-2, with a possible D match to TRBD2 (6 bases). CDR3 length: 16 residues. Germline V gene sequence: CDR1 DFQATT, CDR2 SNEGSKA (reference sequence). V lost 0 bases, J lost 0 bases, and 11 bases lay in between. DNA for the CDR3: TGCAGTGCTAGAGATGGGGTAGCGGCGAACACCGGGGAGCTGTTTTTT. Translating it yields CSARDGVAANTGELFF.

This chain connects TRBV6-1 to TRBJ1-3, with a possible D match to TRBD1 (5 bases). This CDR3 comprises 14 residues. From germline, CDR1 is MNHNS and CDR2 SASEGT. V shed 1 base and J shed 6 bases, with 10 bases lying between them. The CDR3 sequence is CASSEGQIPNTIYF. The CDR3 bases are TGTGCCAGCAGTGAAGGACAGATACCAAACACCATATATTTT.

This chain connects TRBV29-1 to TRBJ2-5, with D possibly called TRBD1 or TRBD2 (5 bases each). The germline V gene encodes CDR1 SQVTM and CDR2 ANQGSEA. The V end lost 6 bases, the J end lost 1 base, and 9 bases lay between the germline ends. The CDR3 covers 12 residues. The CDR3, as DNA: TGCAGCGTGGCAGGGAGCCAAGAGACCCAGTACTTC. It specifies CSVAGSQETQYF.

The chain joins TRBV7-2 to TRBJ2-1, with 13 bases identical to TRBD2. The CDR3 spans 16 residues. CDR1 is SGHTA and CDR2 is FQGNSA in the germline V gene. V shed 5 bases and J 9 bases; nucleotides not matched to a gene: 10. DNA for the CDR3: TGTGCCAGCAGCCCGTGGACTAGCGGGAGTGCCGGTGAGCAGTTCTTC. Protein sequence: CASSPWTSGSAGEQFF.

The genes are TRBV5-1 and TRBJ1-1; 7 positions agree with TRBD1. The V segment lost 1 base and the J segment 0 bases; nucleotides outside the gene matches: 9. Per the germline V gene, CDR1 is SGHRS and CDR2 is YFSETQ. This CDR3 is built from 17 residues. CDR3 nucleotides: TGCGCCAGCAGCTTGCCCGGGACAGATGACATGAACACTGAAGCTTTCTTT. Translated, it gives CASSLPGTDDMNTEAFF.

The gene calls are TRBV20-1 and TRBJ1-1, with no clear D. V lost 3 bases, J lost 5 bases, and 10 bases lay in between. The germline V gene encodes CDR1 DFQATT and CDR2 SNEGSKA (reference sequence). The CDR3 runs to 12 residues. The DNA for the CDR3 is TGCAGTGCTAGTGGACTTGAGACTGAAGCTTTCTTT. The encoded protein is CSASGLETEAFF.

The table lists this clonotype with a few counts. This chain connects TRBV25-1 to TRBJ1-6; D uncertain. The V gene's germline CDR1 is MGHDK and CDR2 SYGVNS. The CDR3 is 12 residues long. The germline V and J ends were trimmed by 2 bases and 8 bases, with 4 bases remaining between them. The CDR3 DNA reads as TGTGCCAGCAGTGAACCCGATTCACCCCTCCACTTT. Encoded protein: CASSEPDSPLHF.

The chain uses TRBV4-2 and TRBJ2-3, with D possibly called TRBD1 or TRBD2 (5 bases each). Germline-derived CDR1 and CDR2 are LGHNA and YNFKEQ. V was trimmed by 1 base and J by 5 bases, leaving 13 bases between them. CDR3 size: 15 residues. The CDR3 DNA reads TGTGCCAGCAGCCAAGGAGGGGTCGCAGGAGATACGCAGTATTTT. Residues: CASSQGGVAGDTQYF.

This clonotype showed up just a few times. This chain links TRBV11-2 with TRBJ2-7; 10 bases are a match to TRBD1. The V segment lost 4 bases and the J segment 1 base; nucleotides outside the gene matches: 10. Germline V gene data show CDR1 as SGHAT and CDR2 as FQNNGV. This CDR3 comprises 17 residues. CDR3: CASSSSRRDRGSYEQYF. Here the CDR3 DNA reads TGTGCCAGCAGCTCAAGCCGCCGGGACAGGGGATCCTACGAGCAGTACTTC.

This clonotype was found a few times. The chain carries TRBV2 and TRBJ2-3, with D maybe TRBD1 (5 bases). Germline CDR1 is SNHLY and CDR2 is FYNNEI. V dropped 0 bases and J dropped 2 bases, with 6 bases sitting between them. This CDR3 is built from 14 residues. CDR3 in DNA: TGTGCCAGCAGTGAAGCGGGGCCCACAGATACGCAGTATTTT. It is translated as CASSEAGPTDTQYF. The full variable domain, completed using reference TRBV2 and TRBJ2-3, is EPEVTQTPSHQVTQMGQEVILRCVPISNHLYFYWYRQILGQKVEFLVSFYNNEISEKSEIFDDQFSVERPDGSNFTLKIRSTKLEDSAMYFCASSEAGPTDTQYFGPGTRLTVL.